A single sample gave rise to the 6 T cell receptor beta chains below, sequenced in a study of T-cell memory formation after mild COVID-19. TCRdb itself ran the 5' RACE reads through MiXCR, one entry per CDR3 protein. The top ten clones hold around 13% of a sample with 540,000 or so distinct CDR3 sequences, roughly 21% of them seen once. The sequenced sample was PBMCs or a T cell subset sorted from them (not recorded which). Source of these receptors: an adult woman who had mild COVID-19 (a few samples of this study predate the infection). Cell type and time point are not known.

This clonotype has a handful of counts. The CDR3 region has the DNA TGTGCCAGTAGGGGCTTGGCAGGGGCGATCACTGAAGCTTTCTTT. Amino acid sequence: CASRGLAGAITEAFF. The genes are TRBV19 and TRBJ1-1, with D possibly being TRBD1 (6 bases). Germline assignment: CDR1 LNHDA and CDR2 SQIVND (reference sequence). The CDR3 has 15 residues. Trimming removed 6 bases at V and 4 bases at J, with 18 bases between.

This clonotype was detected a few times. The chain combines TRBV7-7 with TRBJ2-3, with a weak D call TRBD1 (6 bases). Trimming removed 1 base at V and 1 base at J, with 18 bases between. The CDR3 covers 18 residues. Germline V lookup: CDR1 SSHAT, CDR2 FNYEAQ (reference sequence). Written as DNA, the CDR3 is TGTGCCAGCAGCTTAGGATGGGCGCCGACAGGCGGCACAGATACGCAGTATTTT. It yields the protein CASSLGWAPTGGTDTQYF.

This clonotype has a count of ten or more. The genes are TRBV30 and TRBJ1-1; no reliable D call. CDR3 length: 12 amino acids. Germline CDR1 and CDR2: GTSNPN and SVGIG (reference sequence). V was cut by 5 bases and J by 5 bases, with 12 bases left in between. Written as DNA, the CDR3 is TGTGCCTGGGGCCCGGTGCGTACTGAAGCTTTCTTT. This codes for CAWGPVRTEAFF.

The rearrangement joins TRBV5-1 to TRBJ1-1; the match to TRBD1 covers 7 bases. Unmatched junction bases numbered 4, after V lost 2 bases and J lost 3 bases. The CDR3 runs 14 residues. The germline V gene encodes CDR1 SGHRS and CDR2 YFSETQ. The CDR3 is CASSFQGGDTEAFF. The CDR3 nucleotides read TGCGCCAGCAGCTTCCAGGGGGGAGACACTGAAGCTTTCTTT. Full variable domain (remainder filled in from reference TRBV5-1 and TRBJ1-1): KAGVTQTPRYLIKTRGQQVTLSCSPISGHRSVSWYQQTPGQGLQFLFEYFSETQRNKGNFPGRFSGRQFSNSRSEMNVSTLELGDSALYLCASSFQGGDTEAFFGQGTRLTVV.

This clonotype has more than one count but fewer than ten. V usage is TRBV12-3 or TRBV12-4 and J usage is TRBJ2-3; D might be TRBD1 or TRBD2, each matching 6 bases. Trimming pared 3 bases from V and 5 bases from J, leaving 12 bases between. This CDR3 has 14 amino acids. In nucleotides, the CDR3 is TGTGCCAGCAGTTTTCGGGGGCGCGAAGATACGCAGTATTTT. This gives the protein CASSFRGREDTQYF.

The chain recombines TRBV6-1 with TRBJ2-3; D may be TRBD1 (5 bases). The CDR3 runs to 16 residues. V was shortened by 2 bases and J by 0 bases, with 12 bases between the two germline ends. Germline V gene sequence: CDR1 MNHNS, CDR2 SASEGT. The CDR3: CASSEFQGSSTDTQYF. DNA of the CDR3: TGTGCCAGCAGTGAATTTCAGGGATCTAGCACAGATACGCAGTATTTT.